This TCR beta chain was sequenced during a study of CD8 T cells in ankylosing spondylitis. The study, taken as a whole, reports: There was reportedly significant enrichment of clones that were disease-linked in matched ankylosing spondylitis synovial fluid.

TCRdb re-called the 5' RACE reads through MiXCR, storing one row per CDR3 protein. The sample comprises more than 150,000 distinct CDR3 sequences, 15% to 20% of which are singletons, and 4.3% rests with the top ten. CDR1 is KGHDR, CDR2 SFDVKD, per germline. With 5 bases removed from V and 5 bases from J, the gap between germline ends came to 11 bases. This CDR3 is 14 amino acids long. There are many counts of this clonotype. Its matching antigen is unknown. This sequence was found in a male donor between 10 and 30 years old with ankylosing spondylitis or in good health (not recorded which). Material: blood, either unsorted or a sorted T cell fraction (not recorded which). This sequence joins TRBV24-1 and TRBJ2-2; a possible D gene is TRBD1 (5 bases). CDR3 nucleotide sequence: TGTGCCACCAGTGCCGAGGCAGGGACCGGGGAGCTGTTTTTT. Its translation: CATSAEAGTGELFF.